Each of the 5 T cell receptor beta chains below was sequenced from the same sample in a study of cytomegalovirus exposure and HLA in healthy donors. Vbeta (60) and Jbeta (13) primers were used in the PCR. TCRdb's copy holds only in-frame clones and misses some; the assay was immunoSEQ multiplex PCR. This sample has some 130,000 clones, with roughly 78% found just once. Sequencing was done on a sample of PBMCs. The receptors were gathered from a man between 40 and 49 years old in good health and CMV-seropositive.

This clone was seen just once. The chain employs TRBV7-2 and TRBJ1-4, with D perhaps TRBD1 (5 bases). Germline lookup yields CDR1 SGHTA and CDR2 FQGNSA. The germline V and J ends were trimmed by 2 bases and 5 bases, with 15 bases remaining between them. The CDR3 spans 16 residues. The CDR3 DNA follows: TGTGCCAGCAGCTTACGGGCCAGGGTTCCCAATGAAAAACTGTTTTTT. Translating gives CASSLRARVPNEKLFF.

The chain links TRBV6-4 to TRBJ2-2, with 7 bases that match TRBD2. The CDR3 totals 16 residues. Losses at the gene ends were 0 bases for V and 3 bases for J; bases not matched to a gene: 4. The germline gives CDR1 MRHNA, CDR2 SNTAGT. For the CDR3, the DNA is TGTGCCAGCAGTGACTCGAATCGGGGGGACACCGGGGAGCTGTTTTTT. Translation: CASSDSNRGDTGELFF.

This sequence joins TRBV30 and TRBJ1-5; no clear D. Between the trimmed V and J ends, which lost 4 bases and 5 bases, there was a span of 12 bases. CDR1 and CDR2 from the germline V gene are GTSNPN and SVGIG (reference sequence). The CDR3 extends over 13 amino acids. CDR3 bases: TGTGCCTGGAATTCGGGTTTGGATCAGCCCCAGCATTTT. Translation gives CAWNSGLDQPQHF.

Only a few counts were recorded for this clone. The chain links TRBV7-9 to TRBJ2-1, with D perhaps TRBD2 (6 bases). The CDR3 length is 13 residues. V gave up 7 bases and J gave up 9 bases, with 16 bases separating them. The germline V gene has CDR1 SEHNR and CDR2 FQNEAQ (reference sequence). CDR3 sequence reads: CASTWGGTSEQFF. Here the CDR3 DNA reads TGTGCCAGCACATGGGGCGGGACTTCTGAGCAGTTCTTC.

CDR3 coding DNA: TGTGCCAGCAGTTTCCTTTCGGCCGGGACTGCCATTCAGTACTTC. As protein: CASSFLSAGTAIQYF. V usage is TRBV28 and J usage is TRBJ2-4; tentatively, D is TRBD2 (6 bases). The length of the CDR3 is 15 residues. Germline CDR1 MDHEN, CDR2 SYDVKM. Trimming pared 3 bases from V and 9 bases from J, leaving 18 bases between.